This TCR beta chain was retrieved from a study of cytomegalovirus exposure and HLA in healthy donors. Primers: 60 Vbeta forward and 13 Jbeta reverse. Sequencing was performed with immunoSEQ multiplex PCR; in TCRdb, only in-frame clones are kept and a portion is missing. Of 120,000 or so clones in the sample, about 80% were seen once. Findings and caveats of the study: Sequences of the TCR beta chain were said to predict the HLA-A and HLA-B alleles of most subjects accurately. Of the V segments, some could not be distinguished, including TRBV6-2 and TRBV6-3, and were excluded. In an earlier analysis, about 87% or about 30%: the productive usage of most TCR beta V segments.

As for the donors, each was a healthy bone marrow donor. For this clone: Its antigen is unknown.

CDR3 length: 15 amino acids. The ends lost 4 bases at V and 5 bases at J; junction bases unmatched: 8. Germline CDR1 KGHSY, CDR2 FQNENV. The clonotype originates from a woman between 35 and 50 years old in good health and CMV-seropositive. Sequenced: PBMCs. The gene calls are TRBV16 and TRBJ1-5; 7 nucleotides align to TRBD1. In nucleotides, the CDR3 is TGTGCCAGCAGCCGCCGGACAGGCGGGGATCAGCCCCAGCATTTT. It is translated as CASSRRTGGDQPQHF.